The 7 T cell receptor beta chains below were found in one sample sequenced in a study of Tregs in tolerant kidney transplant recipients. Sequencing was performed with immunoSEQ multiplex PCR; in TCRdb, only in-frame clones are kept and a portion is missing. The sample carries tens of thousands of clones, 85% to 90% recorded once. The specimen comprised CD4+ T cells from blood, sampled before the transplant. These receptors were taken from a human donor who received a combined kidney and bone marrow transplant.

V gene TRBV28 combines with J gene TRBJ1-1; tentative D call: TRBD1 (5 bases). The V gene's germline CDR1 is MDHEN and CDR2 SYDVKM. The V and J ends lost 4 bases and 0 bases respectively, with 12 bases between them. The CDR3 runs to 15 residues. This CDR3 is CASSSVTGVNTEAFF. For the CDR3, the DNA is TGTGCCAGCAGTTCCGTTACGGGGGTGAACACTGAAGCTTTCTTT.

The chain employs TRBV11-3 and TRBJ2-4; TRBD2 matches at 8 bases. This CDR3 has 16 amino acids. Germline CDR1 is SGHNT and CDR2 is YENEEA. The ends lost 5 bases at V and 0 bases at J; junction bases unmatched: 6. The CDR3 DNA reads as TGTGCCAGCAGCCAAAGCGGGGGCCCAGCCAAAAACATTCAGTACTTC. It encodes CASSQSGGPAKNIQYF.

V is TRBV6-6 and J is TRBJ2-7; 9 positions match TRBD1. CDR1 MNHNY and CDR2 SVGAGI come from the germline V gene (reference sequence). The CDR3 extends over 14 amino acids. V gave up 4 bases and J gave up 2 bases; unmatched junction bases: 3. The CDR3 loop is CASSSHRGPYEQYF. In nucleotides, the CDR3 is TGTGCCAGCAGTTCCCACAGGGGGCCCTACGAGCAGTACTTC.

The chain joins TRBV2 to TRBJ2-1, with TRBD2 as a possible D gene (6 bases). Germline V gene data show CDR1 as SNHLY and CDR2 as FYNNEI. The CDR3 consists of 12 residues. Trimming removed 6 bases at V and 7 bases at J, with 10 bases between. CDR3 coding DNA: TGTGCCAGCAGGGGGGAGGTAAATGAGCAGTTCTTC. It specifies CASRGEVNEQFF.

This rearrangement joins TRBV2 to TRBJ1-5; D call uncertain. Trimming stripped 7 bases from V and 2 bases from J, with 15 bases between. CDR3 length: 15 amino acids. Germline V gene lookup returns CDR1 SNHLY and CDR2 FYNNEI. This CDR3 reads CASMVDGMGNQPQHF. The CDR3 nucleotides are TGTGCCAGCATGGTGGACGGGATGGGCAATCAGCCCCAGCATTTT.

This chain connects TRBV5-1 to TRBJ2-1; 11 bases fit TRBD1. The trim removed 6 bases at V and 8 bases at J, leaving 13 bases unmatched. The germline gives CDR1 SGHRS, CDR2 YFSETQ. The CDR3 covers 16 residues. The CDR3 DNA sequence: TGCGCCAGCATCTTCTCCGGGACAGGGGGTTACGATGAGCAGTTCTTC. Residues: CASIFSGTGGYDEQFF.

CDR3 DNA sequence: TGTGCCAGCAGCCAAGGACTTGTCTGGGAGCAGTACTTC. This codes for CASSQGLVWEQYF. The V gene is TRBV14, the J gene TRBJ2-7; D remains ambiguous. The germline V gene encodes CDR1 SGHDN and CDR2 FVKESK. This CDR3 has 13 residues. The V and J ends lost 1 base and 7 bases respectively, with 11 bases between them.